This T cell receptor beta chain was observed in a study of cytomegalovirus exposure and HLA in healthy donors. About the study: HLA-typed donors were the source of approximately 85 million unique TCRs held in an early data release.

As regards this clone: Its antigen is unknown.

The PCR had 60 Vbeta and 13 Jbeta primers. This table comes from immunoSEQ multiplex PCR, and its TCRdb copy is limited to in-frame clones, with some not included. The table lists 200,000 to 250,000 clones, 85% of them singletons. Overall study results and limits: Researchers counted roughly 150 TCR beta chains as cytomegalovirus-associated. Three of the chains that were CMV-associated were confirmed in vitro to be specific for CMV antigens. With further analysis later on, most CMV-associated TCR beta chains appeared HLA-restricted.

This CDR3 is built from 13 residues. The germline CDR1 and CDR2 sequences are GTSNPN and SVGIG (reference sequence). Trimming took off 3 bases at V and 6 bases at J, with 14 bases between the two ends. The V and J genes are TRBV30 and TRBJ1-1, with D possibly being TRBD1 (5 bases). The origin of this receptor is a girl aged 2 to 9 in good health and CMV-seronegative. What was sequenced was PBMCs. The CDR3 DNA follows: TGTGCCTGGAGGGAGGGGAGAAGCGCTGAAGCTTTCTTT. Translating it yields CAWREGRSAEAFF.